The sequence of this TCR beta chain was determined in a study of glioma-infiltrating T cells. Using RNA template, CDR3s of TCR alpha and beta were amplified with iRepertoire arm-PCR. One-step reverse transcription and amplification started from around 100-400 ng of tissue mRNA or PBMC total RNA. Each CDR3 protein is one row after TCRdb ran MiXCR on the multiplex PCR reads. The repertoire holds fewer than 90,000 distinct CDR3 sequences, approximately 22% seen once, with 6.7% in the top ten. Findings of the study overall: Gliomas, especially low-grade, showed above-expected tissue-blood divergence; non-neoplastic patients showed below. Tissue and blood shared very few CDR3 sequences.

This clonotype was seen ten or more times. The antigen is not known. The CDR3 spans 15 residues. V was trimmed by 4 bases and J by 0 bases, leaving 10 bases between them. Germline loops: CDR1 MGHRA, CDR2 YSYEKL. The chain links TRBV4-1 to TRBJ1-5, with a tentative D call TRBD1 (6 bases). This TCR was recovered from a human donor with low-grade glioma or glioblastoma, undergoing nonglioma brain surgery, or in good health (not recorded which). Specimen: glioma tissue, nonneoplastic brain tissue, or PBMCs (not recorded which). CDR3 nucleotide sequence: TGCGCCAGCAGCCCCCAGGGGAATAGCAATCAGCCCCAGCATTTT. Encoded protein: CASSPQGNSNQPQHF.